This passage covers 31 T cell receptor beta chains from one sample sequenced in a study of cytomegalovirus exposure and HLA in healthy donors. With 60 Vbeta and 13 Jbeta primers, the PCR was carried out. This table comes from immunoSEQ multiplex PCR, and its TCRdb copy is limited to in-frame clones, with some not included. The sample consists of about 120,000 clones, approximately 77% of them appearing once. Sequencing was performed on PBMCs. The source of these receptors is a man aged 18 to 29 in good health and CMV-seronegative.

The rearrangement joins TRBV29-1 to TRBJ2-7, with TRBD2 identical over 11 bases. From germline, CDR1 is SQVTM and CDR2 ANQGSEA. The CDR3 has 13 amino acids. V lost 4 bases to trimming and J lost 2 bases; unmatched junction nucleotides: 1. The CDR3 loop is CSVASGGPYEQYF. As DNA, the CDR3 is TGCAGCGTTGCTAGCGGGGGGCCCTACGAGCAGTACTTC.

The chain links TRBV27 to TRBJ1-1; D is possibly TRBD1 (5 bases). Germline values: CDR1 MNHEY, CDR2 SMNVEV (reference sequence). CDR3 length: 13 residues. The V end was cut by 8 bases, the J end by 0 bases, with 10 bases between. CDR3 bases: TGTGCCAGCTTATCGGGGGTGAACACTGAAGCTTTCTTT. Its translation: CASLSGVNTEAFF.

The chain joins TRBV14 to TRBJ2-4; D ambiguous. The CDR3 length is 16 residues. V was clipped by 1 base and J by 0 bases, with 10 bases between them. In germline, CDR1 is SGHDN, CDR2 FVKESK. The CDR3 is CASSQGGLLAKNIQYF. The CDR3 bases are TGTGCCAGCAGCCAAGGAGGCCTGTTAGCCAAAAACATTCAGTACTTC. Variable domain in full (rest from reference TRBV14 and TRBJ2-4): EAGVTQFPSHSVIEKGQTVTLRCDPISGHDNLYWYRRVMGKEIKFLLHFVKESKQDESGMPNNRFLAERTGGTYSTLKVQPAELEDSGVYFCASSQGGLLAKNIQYFGAGTRLSVL.

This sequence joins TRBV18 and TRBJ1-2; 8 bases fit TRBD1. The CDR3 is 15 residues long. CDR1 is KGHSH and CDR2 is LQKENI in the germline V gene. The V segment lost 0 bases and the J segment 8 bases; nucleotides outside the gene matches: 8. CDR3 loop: CASSPPGQGLWGYTF. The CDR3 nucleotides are TGTGCCAGCTCACCACCCGGACAGGGACTCTGGGGCTACACCTTC.

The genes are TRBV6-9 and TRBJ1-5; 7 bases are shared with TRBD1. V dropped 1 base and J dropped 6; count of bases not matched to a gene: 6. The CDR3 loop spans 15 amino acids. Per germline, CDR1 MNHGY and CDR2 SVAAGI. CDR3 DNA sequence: TGTGCCAGCAGTTATTGGGCAGGGGGTCGTCAGCCCCAGCATTTT. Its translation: CASSYWAGGRQPQHF.

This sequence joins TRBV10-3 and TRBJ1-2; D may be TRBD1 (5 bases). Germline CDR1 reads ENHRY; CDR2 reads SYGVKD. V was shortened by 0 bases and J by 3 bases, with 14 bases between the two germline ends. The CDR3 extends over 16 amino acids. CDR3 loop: CAISESGRGPDYGYTF. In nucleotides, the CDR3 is TGTGCCATCAGTGAGTCAGGGAGGGGACCAGACTATGGCTACACCTTC.

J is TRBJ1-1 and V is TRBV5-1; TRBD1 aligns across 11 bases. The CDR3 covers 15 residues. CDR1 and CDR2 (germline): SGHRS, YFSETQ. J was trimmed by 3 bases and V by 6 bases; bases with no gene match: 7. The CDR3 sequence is CASKYSGQGDTEAFF. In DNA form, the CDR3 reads TGCGCCAGCAAATACTCGGGACAGGGGGACACTGAAGCTTTCTTT.

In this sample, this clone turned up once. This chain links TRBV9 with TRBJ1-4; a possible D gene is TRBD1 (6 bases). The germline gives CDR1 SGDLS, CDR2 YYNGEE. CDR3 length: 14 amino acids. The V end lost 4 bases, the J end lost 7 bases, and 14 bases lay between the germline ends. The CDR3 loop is CASSTGSGVEKLFF. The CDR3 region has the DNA TGTGCCAGCAGCACAGGGAGTGGGGTTGAAAAACTGTTTTTT.

The CDR3 loop is CASSNSREGNGNTIYF. DNA of the CDR3: TGTGCCAGCAGCAACTCTCGGGAGGGGAATGGTAACACCATATATTTT. The rearrangement joins TRBV5-4 to TRBJ1-3, with D maybe TRBD1 (5 bases). The V gene lost 4 bases and the J gene lost 7 bases, with 21 bases spanning the gap. Germline V lookup: CDR1 SGHNT, CDR2 YYREEE (reference sequence). There are 16 residues in the CDR3.

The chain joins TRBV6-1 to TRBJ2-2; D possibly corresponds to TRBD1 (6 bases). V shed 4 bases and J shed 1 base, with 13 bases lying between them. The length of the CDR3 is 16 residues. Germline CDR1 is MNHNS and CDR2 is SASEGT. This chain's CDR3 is CASSAQGRGNTGELFF. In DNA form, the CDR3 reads TGTGCCAGCAGTGCACAGGGTCGGGGGAACACCGGGGAGCTGTTTTTT.

The CDR3 DNA is TGTGCCAGCGATGAACTAGCCCACTCAGAGACCCAGTACTTC. It yields the protein CASDELAHSETQYF. The V and J genes are TRBV7-6 and TRBJ2-5; weak D call: TRBD2 (6 bases). Germline V CDR1 and CDR2: SGHVS, FNYEAQ. Deletions cut 8 bases from V and 4 bases from J, with 17 bases between. The CDR3 is made up of 14 amino acids.

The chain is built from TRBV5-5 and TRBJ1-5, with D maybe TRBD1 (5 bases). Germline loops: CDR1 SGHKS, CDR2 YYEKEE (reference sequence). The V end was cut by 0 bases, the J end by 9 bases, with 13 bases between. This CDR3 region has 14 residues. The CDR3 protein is CASSLELTQGPQHF. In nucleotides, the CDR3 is TGTGCCAGCAGCTTGGAACTGACCCAGGGGCCCCAGCATTTT.

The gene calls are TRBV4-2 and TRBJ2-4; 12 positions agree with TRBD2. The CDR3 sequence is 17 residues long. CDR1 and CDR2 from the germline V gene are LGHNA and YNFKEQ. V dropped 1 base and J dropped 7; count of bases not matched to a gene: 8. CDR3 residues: CASSQGLAGALGNIQYF. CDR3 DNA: TGTGCCAGCAGCCAAGGACTAGCGGGGGCCCTTGGGAACATTCAGTACTTC.

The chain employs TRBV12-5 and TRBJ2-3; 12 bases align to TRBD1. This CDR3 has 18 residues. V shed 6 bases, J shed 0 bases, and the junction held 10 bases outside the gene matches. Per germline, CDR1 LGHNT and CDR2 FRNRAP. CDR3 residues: CASGIGTGGLSSTDTQYF. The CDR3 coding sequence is TGTGCTAGTGGGATCGGGACAGGGGGCCTTTCTAGCACAGATACGCAGTATTTT. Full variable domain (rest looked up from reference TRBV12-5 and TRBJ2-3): DARVTQTPRHKVTEMGQEVTMRCQPILGHNTVFWYRQTMMQGLELLAYFRNRAPLDDSGMPKDRFSAEMPDATLATLKIQPSEPRDSAVYFCASGIGTGGLSSTDTQYFGPGTRLTVL.

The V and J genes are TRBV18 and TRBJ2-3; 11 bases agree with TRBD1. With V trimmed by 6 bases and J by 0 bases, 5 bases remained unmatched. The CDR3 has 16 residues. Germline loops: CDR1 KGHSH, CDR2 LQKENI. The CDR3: CASSVDRGQSTDTQYF. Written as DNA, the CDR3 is TGTGCCAGCTCCGTGGACAGGGGGCAAAGCACAGATACGCAGTATTTT.

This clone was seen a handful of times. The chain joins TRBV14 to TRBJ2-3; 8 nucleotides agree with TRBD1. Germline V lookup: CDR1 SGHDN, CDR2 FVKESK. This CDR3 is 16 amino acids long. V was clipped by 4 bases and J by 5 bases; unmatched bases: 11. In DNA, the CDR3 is TGTGCCAGCAGCCCTCAGGGGGCGGGGAGAGGAGATACGCAGTATTTT. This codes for CASSPQGAGRGDTQYF.

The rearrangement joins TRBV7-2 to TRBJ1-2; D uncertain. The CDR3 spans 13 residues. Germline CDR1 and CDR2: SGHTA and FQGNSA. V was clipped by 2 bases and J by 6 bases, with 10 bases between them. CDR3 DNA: TGTGCCAGCAGCTTACACGGTTTAGATGGCTACACCTTC. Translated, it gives CASSLHGLDGYTF. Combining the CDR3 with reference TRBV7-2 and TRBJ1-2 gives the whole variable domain GAGVSQSPSNKVTEKGKDVELRCDPISGHTALYWYRQSLGQGLEFLIYFQGNSAPDKSGLPSDRFSAERTGGSVSTLTIQRTQQEDSAVYLCASSLHGLDGYTFGSGTRLTVV.

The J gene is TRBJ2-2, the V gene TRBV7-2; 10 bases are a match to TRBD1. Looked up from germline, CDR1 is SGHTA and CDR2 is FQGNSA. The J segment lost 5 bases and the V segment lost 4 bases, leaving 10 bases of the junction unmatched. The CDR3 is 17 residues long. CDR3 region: CASSSRRQGARTGELFF. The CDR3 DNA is TGTGCCAGCAGCTCCCGGAGACAGGGGGCGCGAACCGGGGAGCTGTTTTTT.

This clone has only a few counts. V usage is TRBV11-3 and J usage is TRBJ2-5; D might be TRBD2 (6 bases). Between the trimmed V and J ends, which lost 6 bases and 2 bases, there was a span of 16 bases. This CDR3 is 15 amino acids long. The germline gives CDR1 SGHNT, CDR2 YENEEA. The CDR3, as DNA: TGTGCCAGCAGTTCTAACGGACTACCGCAAGAGACCCAGTACTTC. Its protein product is CASSSNGLPQETQYF. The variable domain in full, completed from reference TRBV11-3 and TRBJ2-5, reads EAGVVQSPRYKIIEKKQPVAFWCNPISGHNTLYWYLQNLGQGPELLIRYENEEAVDDSQLPKDRFSAERLKGVDSTLKIQPAELGDSAVYLCASSSNGLPQETQYFGPGTRLLVL.

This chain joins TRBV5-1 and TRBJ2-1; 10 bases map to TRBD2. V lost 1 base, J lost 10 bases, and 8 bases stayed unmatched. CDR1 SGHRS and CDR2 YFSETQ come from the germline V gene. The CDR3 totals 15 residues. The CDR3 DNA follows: TGCGCCAGCAGCTTGAAGGCTAGCGGGGGAAGGGAGCAGTTCTTC. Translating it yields CASSLKASGGREQFF.

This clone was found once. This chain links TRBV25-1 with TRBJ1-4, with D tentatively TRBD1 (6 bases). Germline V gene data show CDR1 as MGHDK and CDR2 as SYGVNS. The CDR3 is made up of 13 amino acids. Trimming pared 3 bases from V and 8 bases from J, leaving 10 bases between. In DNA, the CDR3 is TGTGCCAGCAGTGACGGACAGTCGGAAAAACTGTTTTTT. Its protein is CASSDGQSEKLFF.

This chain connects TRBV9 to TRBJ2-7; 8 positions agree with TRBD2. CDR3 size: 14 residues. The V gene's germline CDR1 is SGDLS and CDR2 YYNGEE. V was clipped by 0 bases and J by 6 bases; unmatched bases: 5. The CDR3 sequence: CASSVGAGEGEQYF. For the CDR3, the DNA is TGTGCCAGCAGCGTAGGAGCGGGGGAGGGCGAGCAGTACTTC. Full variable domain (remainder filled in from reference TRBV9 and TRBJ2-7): DSGVTQTPKHLITATGQRVTLRCSPRSGDLSVYWYQQSLDQGLQFLIQYYNGEERAKGNILERFSAQQFPDLHSELNLSSLELGDSALYFCASSVGAGEGEQYFGPGTRLTVT.

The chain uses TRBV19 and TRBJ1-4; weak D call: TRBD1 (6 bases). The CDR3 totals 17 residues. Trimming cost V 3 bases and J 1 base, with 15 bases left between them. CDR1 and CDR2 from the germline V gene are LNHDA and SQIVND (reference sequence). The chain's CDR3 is CASSITLFRGTNEKLFF. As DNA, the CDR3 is TGTGCCAGTAGTATCACTCTATTCAGGGGAACTAATGAAAAACTGTTTTTT. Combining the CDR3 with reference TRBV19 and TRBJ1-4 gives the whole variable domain DGGITQSPKYLFRKEGQNVTLSCEQNLNHDAMYWYRQDPGQGLRLIYYSQIVNDFQKGDIAEGYSVSREKKESFPLTVTSAQKNPTAFYLCASSITLFRGTNEKLFFGSGTQLSVL.

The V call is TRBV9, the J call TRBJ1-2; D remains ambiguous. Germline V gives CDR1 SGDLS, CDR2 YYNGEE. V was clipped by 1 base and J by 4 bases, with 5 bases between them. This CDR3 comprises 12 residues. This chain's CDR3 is CASSVSGYGYTF. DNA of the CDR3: TGTGCCAGCAGCGTAAGCGGCTATGGCTACACCTTC.

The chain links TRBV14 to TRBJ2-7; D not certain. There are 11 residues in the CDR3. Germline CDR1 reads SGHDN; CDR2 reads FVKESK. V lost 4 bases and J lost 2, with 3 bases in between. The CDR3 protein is CASSLAYEQYF. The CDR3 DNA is TGTGCCAGCAGCCTAGCCTACGAGCAGTACTTC.

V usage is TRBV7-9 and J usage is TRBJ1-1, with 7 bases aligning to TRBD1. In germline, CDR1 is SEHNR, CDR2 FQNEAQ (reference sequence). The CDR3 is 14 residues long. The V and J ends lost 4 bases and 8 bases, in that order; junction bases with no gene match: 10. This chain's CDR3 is CASSSSQGVREAFF. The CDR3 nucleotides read TGTGCCAGCAGCTCGTCGCAGGGGGTACGGGAAGCTTTCTTT.

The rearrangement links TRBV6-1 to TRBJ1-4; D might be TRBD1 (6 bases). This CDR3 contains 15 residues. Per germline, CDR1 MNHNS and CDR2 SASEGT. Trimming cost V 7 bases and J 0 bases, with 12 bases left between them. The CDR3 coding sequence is TGTGCCAGCACGACAGGACCTGCAACTAATGAAAAACTGTTTTTT. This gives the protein CASTTGPATNEKLFF.

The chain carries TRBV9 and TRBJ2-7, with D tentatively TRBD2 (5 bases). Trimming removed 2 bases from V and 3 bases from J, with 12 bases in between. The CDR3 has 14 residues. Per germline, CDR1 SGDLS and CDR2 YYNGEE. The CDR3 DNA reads TGTGCCAGCAGCGTGGACTTGACCCGCTACGAGCAGTACTTC. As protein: CASSVDLTRYEQYF.

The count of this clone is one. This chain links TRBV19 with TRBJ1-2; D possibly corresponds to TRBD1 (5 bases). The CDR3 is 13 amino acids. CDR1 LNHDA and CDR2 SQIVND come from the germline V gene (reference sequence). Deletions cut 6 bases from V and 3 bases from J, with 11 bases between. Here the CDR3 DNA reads TGTGCCAGTAGCCTCGGCAGGGACTATGGCTACACCTTC. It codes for CASSLGRDYGYTF.

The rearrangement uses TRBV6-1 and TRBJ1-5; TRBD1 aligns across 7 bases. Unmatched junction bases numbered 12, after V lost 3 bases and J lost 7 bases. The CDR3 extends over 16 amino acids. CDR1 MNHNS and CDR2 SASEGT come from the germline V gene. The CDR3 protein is CASSDAFSGGKQPQHF. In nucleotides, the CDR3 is TGTGCCAGCAGTGATGCGTTTTCAGGGGGAAAACAGCCCCAGCATTTT.

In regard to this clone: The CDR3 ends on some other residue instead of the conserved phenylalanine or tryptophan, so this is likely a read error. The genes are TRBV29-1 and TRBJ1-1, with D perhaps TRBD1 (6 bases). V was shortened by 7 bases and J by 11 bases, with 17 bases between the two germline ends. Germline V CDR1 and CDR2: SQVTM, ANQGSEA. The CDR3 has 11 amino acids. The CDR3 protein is CSAINRDGAFS. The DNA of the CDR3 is TGCAGCGCGATTAACAGGGACGGGGCTTTCTCT.